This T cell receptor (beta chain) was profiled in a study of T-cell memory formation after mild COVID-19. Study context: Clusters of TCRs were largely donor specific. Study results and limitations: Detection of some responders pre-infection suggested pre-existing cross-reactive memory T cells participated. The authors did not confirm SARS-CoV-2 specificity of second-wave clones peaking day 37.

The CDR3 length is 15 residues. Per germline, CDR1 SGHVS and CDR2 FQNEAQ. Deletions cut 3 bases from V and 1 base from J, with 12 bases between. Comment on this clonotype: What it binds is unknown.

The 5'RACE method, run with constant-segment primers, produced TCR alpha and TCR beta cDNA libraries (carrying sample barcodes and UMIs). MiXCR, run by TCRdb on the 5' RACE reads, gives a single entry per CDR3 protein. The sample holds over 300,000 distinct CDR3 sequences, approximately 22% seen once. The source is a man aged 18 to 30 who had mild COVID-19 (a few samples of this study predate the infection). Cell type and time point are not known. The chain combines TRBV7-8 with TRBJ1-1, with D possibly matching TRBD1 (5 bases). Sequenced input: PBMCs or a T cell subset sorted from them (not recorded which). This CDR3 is CASSLGTTANTEAFF. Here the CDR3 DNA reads TGTGCCAGCAGCTTGGGGACGACAGCGAACACTGAAGCTTTCTTT.